This T cell receptor (beta chain) derives from a study of regulatory T cells. General study results and limits: Skewed V and J usage and few unique V-J pairs marked patient repertoires, most in Tregs. In CD3G-deficient patients, conventional CD4+ T cells were enriched for hydrophobic CDR3 residues at positions 6 and 7.

The primer mix had 52 TRBV and 13 TRBJ primers. Assay: immunoSEQ multiplex PCR; the TCRdb copy retains only in-frame clones and omits some. The sample has about 34,000 clones, 85% to 95% seen once. With respect to this clone: Its antigen is not identified.

Trimming removed 4 bases from V and 14 bases from J; junction bases left unmatched: 5. This CDR3 is built from 11 residues. CDR1 and CDR2 from the germline V gene are MDHEN and SYDVKM. CD4+ T cells were divided by sorting: CD25-high CD127-low Tregs, CD25-low CD127-high conventional cells. V and J are TRBV28 and TRBJ1-1; TRBD1 aligns across 9 bases. The TCR originated in a child between 2 and 9 years old with CD3G deficiency. The sequenced material came from conventional CD4+ T cells sorted from blood. The CDR3 is CASSSTGGVFF. As DNA, the CDR3 is TGTGCCAGCAGTTCGACAGGGGGAGTATTCTTT. The full variable domain, in which reference TRBV28 and TRBJ1-1 provide the parts outside the CDR3, is DVKVTQSSRYLVKRTGEKVFLECVQDMDHENMFWYRQDPGLGLRLIYFSYDVKMKEKGDIPEGYSVSREKKERFSLILESASTNQTSMYLCASSSTGGVFFGQGTRLTVV.